This T cell receptor (beta chain) is from a study of T cells in localized non-small cell lung cancer (dated by TCRdb to 2020 to 2021). Study-level background: The study analyzed T cell repertoires of approximately 240 early-stage NSCLC patients, comparing tumors and uninvolved tumor-adjacent lungs. The cohort was made up of hundreds of treatment-naive NSCLC patients whose localized lung tumors had been resected. A mean age of around 66 years was recorded for the NSCLC patients, of whom 129 were male and some 100 were female.

Uninvolved adjacent lung was obtained at least 2 cm from the tumor margin, and the absence of atypia was confirmed by two independent pathologists. At diagnosis, tumor, uninvolved tumor-adjacent lung and peripheral blood were collected and then preserved as a mix of FFPE and fresh-frozen material. The immunoSEQ Assay was used to sequence TCR beta CDR3 regions from DNA. Per the source publication's procedure: To compute T cell density, TCR beta template counts were normalized to usable DNA, which was estimated by amplifying housekeeping genes. Using the preseqR package, richness was estimated by extrapolating to 120,000 templates for tissue samples and 400,000 templates for PBMC samples. Clonality was defined as one minus Pielou's evenness. To identify tissue-enriched TCRs, differential abundance testing was run on productive amino-acid clonotypes with a minimum total count of 5 and an alpha of 0.1. The Jaccard Index and the Morisita Overlap Index were used to measure repertoire overlap between compartments. GLIPH grouped TCR beta CDR3s together with public tetramer-defined viral CDR3s, and a viral motif had to include at least three viral sequences and also show V-gene enrichment. Not all clones reach the TCRdb copy of this immuneACCESS table, which keeps in-frame sequences only. Checked studies attribute under half of the gap to unresolved V genes and leave the rest unexplained. D and trimming come from the DNA, and the V and J calls and clone size come from that table. Across this sample there are about 2,600 clones, with approximately 35% seen only once. Approximately 20% of the sample is in the top ten clones.

What the research found in general, with its limitations: Because the study design was exploratory, TCR variables were selected using unadjusted p-values without false-discovery rate correction. Uninvolved tumor-adjacent lung showed the highest T cell clonality, higher than tumor, which suggests more focused antigenic responses in the adjacent lung. Higher blood T cell density associated with longer overall survival, while higher adjacent-lung clonality associated with shorter survival. Because multi-region tumor sequencing was not done, intratumor heterogeneity could not be ruled out. Of the top 100 tumor clones, a median of roughly 56 were detected in paired uninvolved adjacent lung; about 26 were also among that lung's top 100.

Trimmed from V: 4 bases; trimmed from J: 5 bases; junction bases lacking a gene match: 6. Reading from cysteine to phenylalanine, the CDR3 counts 14 amino acids. The read is trimmed to its CDR3 DNA, 42 bases read in frame from base 1. In the germline V gene, CDR1 corresponds to SGDLS and CDR2 to YYNGEE. This clone was detected only a few times. This receptor's antigen is unknown. The input lacks base qualities; no much larger clone sits a single base away. The chain was built from TRBV9 and TRBJ2-7, with TRBD1 identical over 10 junction bases. The clonotype was recovered from a woman aged 40-70 years with stage II squamous cell lung carcinoma. The sample here was normal lung tissue next to the tumor, taken before any cancer treatment. In nucleotide form, the sequence is TGTGCCAGCAGCCCCCGGGACAGGGGTAACGAGCAGTACTTC. This yields the protein CASSPRDRGNEQYF.